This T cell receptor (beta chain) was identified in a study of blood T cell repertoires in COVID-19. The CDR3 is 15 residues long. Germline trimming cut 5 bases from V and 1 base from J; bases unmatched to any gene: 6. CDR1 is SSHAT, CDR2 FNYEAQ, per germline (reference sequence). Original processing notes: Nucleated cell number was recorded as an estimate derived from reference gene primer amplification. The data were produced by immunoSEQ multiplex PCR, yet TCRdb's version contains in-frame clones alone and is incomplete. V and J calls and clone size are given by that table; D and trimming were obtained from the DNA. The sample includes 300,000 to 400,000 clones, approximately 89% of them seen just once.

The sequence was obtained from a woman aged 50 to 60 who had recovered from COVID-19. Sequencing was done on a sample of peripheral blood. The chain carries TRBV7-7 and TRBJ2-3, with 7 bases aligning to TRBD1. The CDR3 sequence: CASSPGTVGTDTQYF. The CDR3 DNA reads TGTGCCAGCAGCCCCGGGACAGTTGGCACAGATACGCAGTATTTT.